This is a list of T cell receptor beta chains from one sample in a study of blood T cell repertoires in COVID-19. Assay: immunoSEQ multiplex PCR; the TCRdb copy retains only in-frame clones and omits some. The data show around 400,000 clones, with about 89% seen just once and 2.3% held by the top ten. The sequenced material came from peripheral blood. The receptor set was obtained from a woman aged 55-70 years with COVID-19, enrolled during active disease. Each CDR3 is given with its conserved first and last residue. Fields, in order: D gene, V gene, CDR3 length, clone size, J gene, CDR3 protein, CDR3 DNA. A D gene is named only where the DNA matches it firmly. The listing skips clone size in some rows; elsewhere it reads once, few, many or a size class.

TRBD1,TRBV18,15,.,TRBJ1-2,CASSRTGWDNYGYTF,TGTGCCAGCTCACGGACAGGTTGGGATAACTATGGCTACACCTTC
TRBD1,TRBV2,15,.,TRBJ2-3,CASRGQGLITDTQYF,TGTGCCAGCAGGGGACAGGGACTAATCACAGATACGCAGTATTTT
.,TRBV3-1/TRBV3-2,16,once,TRBJ1-1,CASIQSESGRRAEAFF,TGTGCCAGCATCCAATCTGAGTCAGGGCGCAGGGCTGAAGCTTTCTTT
.,TRBV27,14,few,TRBJ1-2,CASSLMGGNYGYTF,TGTGCCAGCAGTTTAATGGGAGGGAACTATGGCTACACCTTC
.,TRBV2,15,few,TRBJ2-7,CASSEGQAVSYEQYF,TGTGCCAGCAGTGAAGGGCAGGCCGTCTCCTACGAGCAGTACTTC
.,TRBV5-5,15,.,TRBJ2-7,CASSLGVGLTYEQYF,TGTGCCAGCAGCTTGGGCGTGGGGCTTACCTACGAGCAGTACTTC
.,TRBV5-1,14,.,TRBJ1-2,CASSLAGRANGYTF,TGCGCCAGCAGCTTGGCCGGCAGGGCTAACGGCTACACCTTC
TRBD1,TRBV15,15,.,TRBJ1-1,CATSPRTGRYTEAFF,TGTGCCACCAGCCCCCGGACAGGGAGGTACACTGAAGCTTTCTTT
.,TRBV25-1,14,.,TRBJ1-1,CASSRDQVGTEAFF,TGTGCCAGCAGCCGGGATCAGGTTGGGACTGAAGCTTTCTTT
.,TRBV18,14,.,TRBJ2-7,CASSPVSRGREQYF,TGTGCCAGCTCACCAGTTTCCAGGGGAAGAGAGCAGTACTTC
.,TRBV10-1,12,.,TRBJ1-2,CASSDSSYGYTF,TGCGCCAGCAGTGATTCCAGTTATGGCTACACCTTC
.,TRBV19,17,.,TRBJ2-5,CASSIDGGWQGGETQYF,TGTGCCAGTAGTATCGACGGGGGATGGCAGGGGGGAGAGACCCAGTACTTC
.,TRBV7-3,13,.,TRBJ2-3,CASSPTSRDTQYF,TGTGCCAGCAGCCCCACCTCTAGAGATACGCAGTATTTT
TRBD1,TRBV6-1,15,.,TRBJ2-7,CASSERPGQGYEQYF,TGTGCCAGCAGTGAACGTCCGGGACAGGGTTACGAGCAGTACTTC
TRBD1,TRBV11-2,15,.,TRBJ2-7,CASSSRQGVSYEQYF,TGTGCCAGCAGCTCCCGACAGGGGGTATCCTACGAGCAGTACTTC
.,TRBV19,16,.,TRBJ2-5,CASSINPTGVGETQYF,TGTGCCAGTAGTATAAATCCTACGGGGGTTGGAGAGACCCAGTACTTC
TRBD2,TRBV11-2,15,.,TRBJ2-3,CASSSRLAGTDTQYF,TGTGCCAGCAGCTCGCGACTAGCGGGCACAGATACGCAGTATTTT
.,TRBV11-3,12,.,TRBJ1-1,CASSYGQSEAFF,TGTGCCAGCAGCTATGGACAGAGTGAAGCTTTCTTT
.,TRBV6-1,21,.,TRBJ1-3,CASSEATSRRGGLLLGNTIYF,TGTGCCAGCAGTGAAGCGACGAGTAGAAGGGGGGGTCTTCTTCTTGGAAACACCATATATTTT
TRBD1,TRBV3-1/TRBV3-2,15,.,TRBJ1-2,CASSQGQGVVSGYTF,TGTGCCAGCAGCCAAGGACAGGGGGTCGTGAGCGGCTACACCTTC
TRBD1,TRBV12-3/TRBV12-4,12,.,TRBJ2-2,CASSLGGAELFF,TGTGCCAGCAGTCTAGGGGGCGCCGAGCTGTTTTTT
.,TRBV5-6,16,.,TRBJ2-6,CASSPGQSLGANVLTF,TGTGCCAGCAGCCCGGGACAAAGTCTAGGGGCCAACGTCCTGACTTTC
TRBD1,TRBV28,13,.,TRBJ1-6,CASTTGHNSPLHF,TGTGCCAGCACGACAGGGCATAATTCACCCCTCCACTTT
TRBD1,TRBV13,13,.,TRBJ1-2,CASSLGRQGARTF,TGTGCCAGCAGCTTAGGCCGACAGGGGGCCCGCACCTTC
.,TRBV6-5,14,.,TRBJ1-5,CASSYARGNQPQHF,TGTGCCAGCAGTTACGCCCGCGGGAATCAGCCCCAGCATTTT
.,TRBV11-2,14,.,TRBJ1-6,CASSAQLNNSPLHF,TGTGCCAGCAGCGCACAATTGAATAATTCACCCCTCCACTTT
.,TRBV5-4,15,.,TRBJ1-1,CASRGGNKMNTEAFF,TGTGCCAGCAGAGGAGGGAATAAGATGAACACTGAAGCTTTCTTT
.,TRBV5-1,15,.,TRBJ2-1,CASSFQGSGYNEQFF,TGCGCCAGCAGCTTCCAGGGGTCGGGGTACAATGAGCAGTTCTTC
.,TRBV11-2,14,.,TRBJ2-7,CASSSTTGFYEQYF,TGTGCCAGCAGCTCGACCACAGGGTTCTACGAGCAGTACTTC
.,TRBV30,14,.,TRBJ1-2,CAWTPGTQNYGYTF,TGTGCCTGGACGCCGGGAACCCAGAACTATGGCTACACCTTC
TRBD2,TRBV27,15,.,TRBJ2-1,CASRGTSISSTKQFF,TGTGCCAGCAGGGGGACTAGCATTAGTTCTACTAAGCAGTTCTTC
.,TRBV7-8,13,.,TRBJ1-3,CASSQSSGNTIYF,TGTGCCAGCAGCCAGAGCTCTGGAAACACCATATATTTT
TRBD1,TRBV2,14,.,TRBJ1-1,CASIYRGANTEAFF,TGTGCCAGCATCTACAGGGGGGCGAACACTGAAGCTTTCTTT
.,TRBV7-6,13,.,TRBJ2-3,CASSLSRADTQYF,TGTGCCAGCAGCTTAAGTCGGGCAGATACGCAGTATTTT
.,TRBV7-3,15,.,TRBJ2-3,CASSEDRSSTDTQYF,TGTGCCAGCAGCGAAGACAGGTCCTCCACAGATACGCAGTATTTT
TRBD1,TRBV5-1,14,.,TRBJ1-4,CASRPGTGNEKLFF,TGCGCCAGCAGACCCGGGACAGGGAATGAAAAACTGTTTTTT
TRBD1,TRBV10-3,15,.,TRBJ1-1,CAISAPDRVGTEAFF,TGTGCCATCAGCGCTCCGGACAGGGTGGGAACTGAAGCTTTCTTT
.,TRBV5-8,15,.,TRBJ1-5,CASSPSSFSNQPQHF,TGTGCCAGCAGCCCTTCTTCTTTTAGCAATCAGCCCCAGCATTTT
.,TRBV25-1,15,.,TRBJ2-5,CASSGEREKAQTQYF,TGTGCCAGCAGTGGAGAGAGGGAAAAGGCGCAGACCCAGTACTTC
.,TRBV15,12,.,TRBJ1-1,CATSTDRTKAFF,TGTGCCACCAGCACCGACAGGACGAAAGCTTTCTTT
TRBD1,TRBV5-1,15,.,TRBJ2-3,CASSFSQGALDTQYF,TGCGCCAGCAGCTTCTCACAGGGGGCGTTAGATACGCAGTATTTT
.,TRBV6-5,15,.,TRBJ2-3,CASSYRGGRTDTQYF,TGTGCCAGCAGTTACAGGGGGGGTCGGACGGATACGCAGTATTTT
.,TRBV25-1,13,.,TRBJ1-3,CASTGGGRNTIYF,TGTGCCAGCACCGGTGGAGGGAGAAACACCATATATTTT
TRBD1,TRBV15,15,.,TRBJ1-5,CATADRETLRQPQHF,TGTGCCACCGCGGACAGGGAAACACTTAGGCAGCCCCAGCATTTT
.,TRBV2,14,many,TRBJ1-6,CASSDWRMNSPLHF,TGTGCCAGCAGTGATTGGCGGATGAATTCACCCCTCCACTTT
TRBD2,TRBV9,15,.,TRBJ2-2,CASSVRGYPPGELFF,TGTGCCAGCAGCGTGCGGGGGTACCCCCCCGGGGAGCTGTTTTTT
TRBD1,TRBV24-1,13,.,TRBJ1-1,CATRAGGSTEAFF,TGTGCCACCAGGGCAGGGGGCTCGACTGAAGCTTTCTTT
.,TRBV5-4,14,.,TRBJ1-6,CASSLVQGNSPLHF,TGTGCCAGCAGCTTGGTACAGGGTAATTCACCCCTCCACTTT
.,TRBV6-2/TRBV6-3,18,few,TRBJ1-1,CASSYPTGLGIRNTEAFF,TGTGCCAGCAGTTACCCAACAGGCCTAGGGATACGGAACACTGAAGCTTTCTTT
.,TRBV9,15,.,TRBJ1-3,CASSSWEGPGNTIYF,TGTGCCAGCAGCTCCTGGGAGGGGCCTGGAAACACCATATATTTT
TRBD1,TRBV18,14,.,TRBJ1-2,CASSPDRGWRGYTF,TGTGCCAGCTCACCAGACAGGGGATGGAGAGGCTACACCTTC
.,TRBV28,13,.,TRBJ2-7,CASSFGPVGEQYF,TGTGCCAGCAGTTTTGGGCCGGTCGGCGAGCAGTACTTC
.,TRBV28,14,.,TRBJ1-6,CASNRVSYNSPLHF,TGTGCCAGTAACAGGGTGTCCTATAATTCACCCCTCCACTTT
TRBD1,TRBV6-5,13,.,TRBJ1-2,CASERTGGYGYTF,TGTGCCAGCGAGAGGACAGGGGGATATGGCTACACCTTC
.,TRBV9,15,.,TRBJ1-4,CASSGLFGTNEKLFF,TGTGCCAGCAGCGGTTTATTTGGCACTAATGAAAAACTGTTTTTT
TRBD1,TRBV6-6,12,.,TRBJ1-1,CASSNGQGPAFF,TGTGCCAGCAGTAATGGACAGGGACCCGCTTTCTTT
.,TRBV7-2,15,.,TRBJ2-1,CASSLVGGPGNEQFF,TGTGCCAGCAGCTTAGTCGGGGGGCCGGGCAATGAGCAGTTCTTC
.,TRBV7-3,15,.,TRBJ1-2,CASSLKTGGYYGYTF,TGTGCCAGCAGCTTAAAAACAGGTGGTTACTATGGCTACACCTTC
.,TRBV5-1,14,few,TRBJ1-3,CASSEARSGNTIYF,TGCGCCAGCAGCGAGGCTAGATCTGGAAACACCATATATTTT
.,TRBV7-9,16,.,TRBJ1-2,CASSSQGTVPRGGYTF,TGTGCCAGCAGCTCGCAGGGGACGGTACCCCGAGGGGGCTACACCTTC